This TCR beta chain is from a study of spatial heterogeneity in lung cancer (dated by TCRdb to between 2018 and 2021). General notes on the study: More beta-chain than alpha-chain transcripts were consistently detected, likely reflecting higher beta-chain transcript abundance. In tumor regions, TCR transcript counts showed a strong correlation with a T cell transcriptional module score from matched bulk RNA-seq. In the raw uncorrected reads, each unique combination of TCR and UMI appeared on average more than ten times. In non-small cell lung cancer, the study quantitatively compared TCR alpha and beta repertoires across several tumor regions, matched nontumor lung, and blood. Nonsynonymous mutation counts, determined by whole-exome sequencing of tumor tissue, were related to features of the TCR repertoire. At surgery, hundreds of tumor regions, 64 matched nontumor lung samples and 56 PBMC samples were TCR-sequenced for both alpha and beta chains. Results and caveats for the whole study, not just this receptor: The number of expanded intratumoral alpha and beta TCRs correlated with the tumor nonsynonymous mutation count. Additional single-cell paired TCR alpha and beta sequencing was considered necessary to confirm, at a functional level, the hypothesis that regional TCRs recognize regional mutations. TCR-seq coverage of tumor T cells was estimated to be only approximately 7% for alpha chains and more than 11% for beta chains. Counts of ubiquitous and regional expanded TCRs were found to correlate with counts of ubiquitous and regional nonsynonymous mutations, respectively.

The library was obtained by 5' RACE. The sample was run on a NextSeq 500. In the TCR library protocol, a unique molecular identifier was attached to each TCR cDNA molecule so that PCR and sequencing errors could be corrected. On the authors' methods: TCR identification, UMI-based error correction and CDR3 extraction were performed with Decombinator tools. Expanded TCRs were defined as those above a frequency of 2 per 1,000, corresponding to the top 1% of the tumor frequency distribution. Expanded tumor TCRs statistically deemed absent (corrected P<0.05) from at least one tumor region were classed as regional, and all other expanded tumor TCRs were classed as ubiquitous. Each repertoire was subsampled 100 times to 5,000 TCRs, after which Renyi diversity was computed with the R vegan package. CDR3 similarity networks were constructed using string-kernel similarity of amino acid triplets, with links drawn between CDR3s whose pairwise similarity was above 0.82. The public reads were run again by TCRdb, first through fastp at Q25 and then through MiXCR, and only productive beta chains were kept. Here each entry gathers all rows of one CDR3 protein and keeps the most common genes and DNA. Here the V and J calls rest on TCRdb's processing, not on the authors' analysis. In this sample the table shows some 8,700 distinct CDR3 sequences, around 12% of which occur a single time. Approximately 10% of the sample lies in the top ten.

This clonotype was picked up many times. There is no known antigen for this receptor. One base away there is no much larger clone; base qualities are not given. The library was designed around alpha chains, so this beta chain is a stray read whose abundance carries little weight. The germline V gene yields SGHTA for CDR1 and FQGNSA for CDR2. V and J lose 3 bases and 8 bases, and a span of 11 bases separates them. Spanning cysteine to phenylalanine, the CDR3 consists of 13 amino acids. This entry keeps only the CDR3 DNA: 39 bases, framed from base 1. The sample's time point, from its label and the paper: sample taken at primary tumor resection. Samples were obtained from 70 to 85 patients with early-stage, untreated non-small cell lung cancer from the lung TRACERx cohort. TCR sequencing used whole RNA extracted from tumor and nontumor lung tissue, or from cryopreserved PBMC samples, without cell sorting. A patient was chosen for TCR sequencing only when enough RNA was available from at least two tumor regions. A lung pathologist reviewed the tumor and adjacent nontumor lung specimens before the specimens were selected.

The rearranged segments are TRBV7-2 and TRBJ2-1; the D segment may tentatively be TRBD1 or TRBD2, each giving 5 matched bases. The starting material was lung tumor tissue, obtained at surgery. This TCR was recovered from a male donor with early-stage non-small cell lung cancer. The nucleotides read TGTGCCAGCAGCTTCCAAGTGGGGGATGAGCAGTTCTTC. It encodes CASSFQVGDEQFF.